The 18 T cell receptor beta chains listed next were all sequenced from one sample in a study of cytotoxic CD8 clonotypes in ibrutinib-treated CLL. Some clones are missing from TCRdb's copy, which holds only in-frame ones; the method was immunoSEQ multiplex PCR. Among about 140,000 clones, 60% to 80% were seen once, and the ten largest hold 28%. The sequencing used PBMCs, collected after 12 months of ibrutinib treatment. The receptor set was obtained from a human donor with chronic lymphocytic leukemia.

The chain links TRBV30 to TRBJ1-4; the D gene is possibly TRBD1 (6 bases). This CDR3 is 15 amino acids long. Germline assignment: CDR1 GTSNPN and CDR2 SVGIG (reference sequence). Trimming took 3 bases from V and 4 from J, leaving 15 bases between them. This CDR3 reads CAWRPTDSSNEKLFF. Here the CDR3 DNA reads TGTGCCTGGAGACCCACGGACAGCAGTAATGAAAAACTGTTTTTT.

A word on this clone: The sample carries other DNA sequences with the same CDR3. The chain joins TRBV30 to TRBJ1-2, with 12 bases aligning to TRBD1. After removal of 3 bases from V and 4 bases from J, the junction contained 3 bases not matched to a gene. This CDR3 contains 14 residues. Germline loops: CDR1 GTSNPN, CDR2 SVGIG (reference sequence). This CDR3 is CAWSPGQGAYGYTF. The CDR3, as DNA: TGTGCCTGGAGCCCGGGACAGGGGGCCTATGGCTACACCTTC. Full variable domain (outside the CDR3, taken from reference TRBV30 and TRBJ1-2): SQTIHQWPATLVQPVGSPLSLECTVEGTSNPNLYWYRQAAGRGLQLLFYSVGIGQISSEVPQNLSASRPQDRQFILSSKKLLLSDSGFYLCAWSPGQGAYGYTFGSGTRLTVV.

This clone was detected ten times or more. The rearrangement links TRBV7-8 to TRBJ2-1, with D perhaps assigned TRBD1 or TRBD2 (5 bases each). Germline V gene sequence: CDR1 SGHVS, CDR2 FQNEAQ. V lost 5 bases and J 12 bases, leaving 11 bases between the germline ends. The CDR3 length is 11 residues. The chain's CDR3 is CASSLVGTQFF. DNA for the CDR3: TGTGCCAGCAGCCTGGTGGGGACGCAGTTCTTC.

V usage is TRBV6-1 and J usage is TRBJ2-2, with D hard to call. The CDR3 covers 14 residues. Trimming cost V 2 bases and J 6 bases, with 10 bases left between them. Germline V gene data show CDR1 as MNHNS and CDR2 as SASEGT. The CDR3 here is CASSEFTGAGELFF. CDR3 coding DNA: TGTGCCAGCAGTGAATTCACCGGAGCCGGGGAGCTGTTTTTT.

This clone was observed a handful of times. This chain uses TRBV5-1 with TRBJ2-5; possibly TRBD2 for D (6 bases). Deletions cut 1 base from V and 5 bases from J, with 15 bases between. Looked up from germline, CDR1 is SGHRS and CDR2 is YFSETQ. This CDR3 comprises 15 residues. The chain's CDR3 is CASSLYAGGAETQYF. In nucleotides, the CDR3 is TGCGCCAGCAGCTTGTATGCAGGAGGGGCTGAGACCCAGTACTTC.

The chain combines TRBV9 with TRBJ2-1; 11 bases are a match to TRBD2. V lost 3 bases to trimming and J lost 6 bases; unmatched junction nucleotides: 5. This CDR3 spans 15 amino acids. The germline CDR1 and CDR2 sequences are SGDLS and YYNGEE. CDR3 DNA sequence: TGTGCCAGCAGCGCAGCCGGGACTAGCGGCAATGAGCAGTTCTTC. Translated: CASSAAGTSGNEQFF.

This chain uses TRBV5-1 with TRBJ1-4, with D perhaps TRBD1 (6 bases). Deletions cut 7 bases from V and 8 bases from J, with 12 bases between. Germline CDR1 SGHRS, CDR2 YFSETQ. The CDR3 has 12 residues. CDR3 in amino acids: CASRRDTEKLFF. As DNA, the CDR3 is TGCGCCAGCCGCCGGGACACCGAAAAACTGTTTTTT. The variable domain in full, completed from reference TRBV5-1 and TRBJ1-4, reads KAGVTQTPRYLIKTRGQQVTLSCSPISGHRSVSWYQQTPGQGLQFLFEYFSETQRNKGNFPGRFSGRQFSNSRSEMNVSTLELGDSALYLCASRRDTEKLFFGSGTQLSVL.

This clone occurred a few times. The chain joins TRBV18 to TRBJ1-5, with D perhaps TRBD1 (5 bases). There are 14 residues in the CDR3. Germline loops: CDR1 KGHSH, CDR2 LQKENI. The germline V and J ends were trimmed by 4 bases and 3 bases, with 10 bases remaining between them. The CDR3 here is CASSLPGLNQPQHF. In nucleotides, the CDR3 is TGTGCCAGCTCACTGCCGGGACTCAATCAGCCCCAGCATTTT. The variable domain in full, completed from reference TRBV18 and TRBJ1-5, reads NAGVMQNPRHLVRRRGQEARLRCSPMKGHSHVYWYRQLPEEGLKFMVYLQKENIIDESGMPKERFSAEFPKEGPSILRIQQVVRGDSAAYFCASSLPGLNQPQHFGDGTRLSIL.

This sequence joins TRBV2 and TRBJ2-1, with D hard to call. CDR3 length: 17 amino acids. The germline V and J ends were trimmed by 3 bases and 7 bases, with 22 bases remaining between them. CDR1 and CDR2 (germline): SNHLY, FYNNEI. The CDR3 loop is CASSEMESPSVVNEQFF. CDR3 nucleotides: TGTGCCAGCAGTGAGATGGAAAGTCCTTCTGTGGTTAATGAGCAGTTCTTC.

This clone occurred a few times. The chain uses TRBV18 and TRBJ1-4; D may be TRBD1 (6 bases). The CDR3 has 12 amino acids. In germline, CDR1 is KGHSH, CDR2 LQKENI. Trimming took 1 base from V and 15 from J, leaving 12 bases between them. CDR3 DNA: TGTGCCAGCTCACCACGACAGGAAGCGATGTTTTTT. Translation gives CASSPRQEAMFF.

Comment on this clone: In the same sample, other DNA sequences code for this CDR3. This sequence joins TRBV19 and TRBJ2-7; D not resolved. The CDR3 runs to 13 residues. Germline V gives CDR1 LNHDA, CDR2 SQIVND (reference sequence). The V and J ends lost 3 bases and 0 bases respectively, with 6 bases between them. In DNA, the CDR3 is TGTGCCAGTAGTATGACGGGCTCCTACGAGCAGTACTTC. Amino acids: CASSMTGSYEQYF.

This rearrangement joins TRBV11-2 to TRBJ2-5; TRBD1 might be the D (6 bases). V dropped 3 bases and J dropped 4 bases, with 12 bases sitting between them. Germline V gives CDR1 SGHAT, CDR2 FQNNGV. CDR3 length equals 14 residues. The CDR3: CASSLYIQGETQYF. For the CDR3, the DNA is TGTGCCAGCAGCTTGTATATACAGGGAGAGACCCAGTACTTC.

This clone was seen just once. Here the CDR3 reads CASSFGSGHEQYF. The CDR3 nucleotides are TGTGCCAGCAGCTTCGGGTCGGGCCACGAGCAGTACTTC. This chain joins TRBV13 and TRBJ2-7; D uncertain. The CDR3 loop spans 13 amino acids. The V and J ends lost 3 bases and 5 bases respectively, with 11 bases between them. Germline lookup yields CDR1 PRHDT and CDR2 FYEKMQ (reference sequence). The full variable domain, in which reference TRBV13 and TRBJ2-7 provide the parts outside the CDR3, is AAGVIQSPRHLIKEKRETATLKCYPIPRHDTVYWYQQGPGQDPQFLISFYEKMQSDKGSIPDRFSAQQFSDYHSELNMSSLELGDSALYFCASSFGSGHEQYFGPGTRLTVT.

This rearrangement joins TRBV5-6 to TRBJ1-4, with a possible D match to TRBD1 (6 bases). Per germline, CDR1 SGHDT and CDR2 YYEEEE. The CDR3 has 14 residues. The ends were cut back, 0 bases at V and 5 bases at J, with 8 bases in the middle. The CDR3 DNA reads TGTGCCAGCAGCTTGGTTAGGGGGAATGAAAAACTGTTTTTT. Translated, it gives CASSLVRGNEKLFF.

CDR3 bases: TGTGCCAGCAGTTTTGCTCCGGGGGCGGACGGCTACACCTTC. Translating it yields CASSFAPGADGYTF. The rearrangement links TRBV28 to TRBJ1-2; TRBD1 is a possible D gene (6 bases). V was clipped by 3 bases and J by 8 bases, with 16 bases between them. Germline assignment: CDR1 MDHEN and CDR2 SYDVKM. The CDR3 contains 14 residues.

This sequence joins TRBV5-1 and TRBJ2-7, with 7 positions matching TRBD1. CDR1 SGHRS and CDR2 YFSETQ come from the germline V gene. V lost 3 bases, J lost 3 bases, and 6 bases stayed unmatched. The CDR3 is 14 residues long. This CDR3 is CASSSQGQLYEQYF. DNA of the CDR3: TGCGCCAGCAGCTCACAGGGGCAGCTCTACGAGCAGTACTTC.

Here the CDR3 DNA reads TGTGCAAGTCGCTTATCGCCGTTGCGCGGGGGTACCTACGAGCAGTACTTC. Its protein product is CASRLSPLRGGTYEQYF. The rearrangement uses TRBV12-2 and TRBJ2-7; TRBD2, the D gene given by the table, was not confirmed from the DNA. TRBV12-2 is a pseudogene locus. The CDR3 is 17 residues long.

This chain connects TRBV7-3 to TRBJ2-3, with a tentative D call TRBD1 (5 bases). V lost 8 bases and J 2 bases, leaving 14 bases between the germline ends. The CDR3 length is 14 residues. CDR1 and CDR2 from the germline V gene are SGHTA and FQGTGA. The CDR3 nucleotides are TGTGCCAGCGCACTGGCGGACATCACAGATACGCAGTATTTT. It specifies CASALADITDTQYF.